This T cell receptor beta chain was obtained from a study of shared clonotypes between healthy human individuals. Germline values: CDR1 SQVTM, CDR2 ANQGSEA. V lost 2 bases, J lost 0 bases, and 11 bases lay in between. The CDR3 consists of 15 residues. The table lists this clone with many counts. Its specificity is not known. As processed by the authors: Junction-only sequences without quality scores came from ImmunoSEQ, so filtering differed. Clones were read by immunoSEQ multiplex PCR, and TCRdb kept only the in-frame ones, dropping some. D and trimming were read from the DNA, whereas the V and J calls and clone size are those reported in that table. Of roughly 1,000,000 clones listed, about 80% are singletons. Findings of the study overall: Non-shared clonotypes had lower generation probabilities than those shared by all four donors.

Sequences were obtained from memory CD4+ T cells from PBMCs. This sample's subset: CD45RA-negative fraction. The V gene is TRBV29-1, the J gene TRBJ2-1; D possibly corresponds to TRBD2 (6 bases). The origin of this receptor is a man aged 18 to 29 in good health. Some clones in this sample may be carry-over from other donors' samples. The CDR3 protein is CSVEIGSGSYNEQFF. CDR3 DNA sequence: TGCAGCGTTGAAATAGGTAGCGGCTCCTACAATGAGCAGTTCTTC.